This TCR beta chain is drawn from a study of radiotherapy plus CTLA-4 blockade in lung cancer. Whole-study results and caveats: Clones derived from tumor TCRs expanded in blood after radiotherapy plus ipilimumab.

Measured with immunoSEQ multiplex PCR; TCRdb has only the in-frame clones, and not every one. The table includes around 99,000 clones, 88% detected once. Trimming cost V 1 base and J 0 bases, with 10 bases left between them. CDR1 SGHVS and CDR2 FQNEAQ come from the germline V gene. The CDR3 is 15 residues long. As concerns this clone: Its specificity is unknown.

This specimen was peripheral blood, taken from a patient treated with radiotherapy plus ipilimumab. This TCR derives from a human donor with non-small cell lung cancer that progressed on radiotherapy plus ipilimumab. The chain couples TRBV7-8 to TRBJ2-7, with TRBD2 as a possible D gene (6 bases). CDR3 sequence (DNA): TGTGCCAGCAGCTTAGGAACTAGCCCCTCCTACGAGCAGTACTTC. Its protein product is CASSLGTSPSYEQYF. Together with reference TRBV7-8 and TRBJ2-7, the CDR3 gives the full variable domain: GAGVSQSPRYKVAKRGQDVALRCDPISGHVSLFWYQQALGQGPEFLTYFQNEAQLDKSGLPSDRFFAERPEGSVSTLKIQRTQQEDSAVYLCASSLGTSPSYEQYFGPGTRLTVT.